This paragraph covers one TCR beta chain sequence. Its antigen is unidentified. A much bigger clone sits one base away, suggesting this may be a read error. Every participating donor contributed approximately 9.5 milliliters of peripheral blood through a draw. The data originate from a study of blood T cells in healthy people across ages. Findings and limits, study-wide: More naive CD4+ cells and higher diversity marked long-lived donors relative to aged donors. Diversity of TCR beta per million T cells declined in a roughly linear way with age. Because donor CMV status was unknown, expanded clonotype changes were possibly confounded.

The trim removed 4 bases at V and 8 bases at J, leaving 14 bases unmatched. The germline CDR1 and CDR2 sequences are ENHRY and SYGVKD. The CDR3 is 16 residues long. With a J-beta primer mix and a sample-barcoded 5' primer, a second PCR ran roughly 6 to 11 cycles. Using its own MiXCR run on the 5' RACE reads, TCRdb lists one record per CDR3 protein. The sample gives about 810,000 distinct CDR3 sequences, under 40% of which show up once; 10% to 15% is in the top ten. The chain joins TRBV10-3 to TRBJ2-1; 7 positions match TRBD2. The sequence came from a man younger than 35 in good health. The specimen was blood. CDR3 in amino acids: CAISAGPSGFEDEQFF. CDR3 sequence (DNA): TGTGCCATCAGTGCCGGGCCTAGCGGTTTCGAGGATGAGCAGTTCTTC.